The T cell receptor beta chain under discussion was sequenced for a study of vaccination and CD4 T cells after COVID-19. Study-level background: At a median 72 days (range 14 to 241) after dose two, post-vaccine samples were obtained.

With the Oncomine TCR Beta short-read assay, DNA from cultured CD4+ T cells was sequenced. TCRdb fed the PCR reads into MiXCR, producing one record per CDR3 protein. The repertoire holds about 17,000 distinct CDR3 sequences, 45% to 65% seen once, with around 10% in the top ten. General observations from the study: Within the convalescent patients, a median around 90% of the SARS-CoV-2-reactive clones were ones that appeared only post-vaccination.

Treatment described: approximately 9-day PBMC culture with coronavirus spike peptide pools or control peptides (ViraFEST assay). ViraFEST sequenced TCRs after peptide-pool expansion of antigen-specific T cells. This CDR3 comprises 17 residues. CDR1 SGHTA and CDR2 FQGNSA come from the germline V gene. The V end lost 0 bases, the J end lost 0 bases, and 12 bases lay between the germline ends. As to this clonotype: Its antigen is as yet unknown.

The sequencing sample was made of CD4+ T cells from blood, cultured in vitro. This chain links TRBV7-2 with TRBJ1-5; D is uncertain. The TCR sequence derives from a human donor who had recovered from COVID-19. The CDR3 protein is CASSLASGLYSNQPQHF. CDR3 DNA sequence: TGTGCCAGCAGCTTAGCGTCAGGACTTTATAGCAATCAGCCCCAGCATTTT.